This TCR beta chain was captured in a study of radiotherapy plus CTLA-4 blockade in lung cancer (dated by TCRdb to 2016 to 2018). The study in broad terms: Objective responses occurred in 18% of enrolled patients, and about 30% achieved disease control. Broad study findings and their caveats: The strongest predictors of response were reported to be early dynamic shifts in blood T cell clones along with a rise in serum interferon-beta following radiation. TCR clones derived from tumors expanded in peripheral blood after treatment with radiotherapy and ipilimumab.

Regarding this clone: It lacks a known antigen. Within one base of it there is no much larger clone, and no base qualities were kept.

The germline V gene (reference sequence) specifies LNHDA as CDR1 and SQIVND as CDR2. The CDR3 covers 14 residues, taking in both the cysteine and the phenylalanine. Only CDR3 DNA is held: 42 bases, read in frame from base 1. V is pruned by 5 bases and J by 6 bases, leaving 10 bases of the junction without a gene match. Focal radiation therapy combined with CTLA-4 blockade (ipilimumab) was tested in patients with chemo-refractory metastatic non-small-cell lung cancer. Library creation used the immunoSEQ multiplex PCR assay. Not all clones reach the TCRdb copy of this immuneACCESS table, which keeps in-frame sequences only. Checked studies attribute under half of the gap to unresolved V genes and leave the rest unexplained. The sample profile shows roughly 98,000 clones; 75% to 90% of them were found once. Approximately 3.7% of the sample is held by the ten biggest clonotypes.

This sample comprised peripheral blood, obtained from a patient treated with radiotherapy plus ipilimumab. Recombination linked TRBV19 to TRBJ2-7; 7 of the junction bases match TRBD1. The sequence came from a human donor with non-small cell lung cancer who had a partial response to radiotherapy plus ipilimumab. The bases read TGTGCCAGTAGTCGAACAGGGGTTCGGGCCGAGCAGTACTTC. It specifies CASSRTGVRAEQYF.